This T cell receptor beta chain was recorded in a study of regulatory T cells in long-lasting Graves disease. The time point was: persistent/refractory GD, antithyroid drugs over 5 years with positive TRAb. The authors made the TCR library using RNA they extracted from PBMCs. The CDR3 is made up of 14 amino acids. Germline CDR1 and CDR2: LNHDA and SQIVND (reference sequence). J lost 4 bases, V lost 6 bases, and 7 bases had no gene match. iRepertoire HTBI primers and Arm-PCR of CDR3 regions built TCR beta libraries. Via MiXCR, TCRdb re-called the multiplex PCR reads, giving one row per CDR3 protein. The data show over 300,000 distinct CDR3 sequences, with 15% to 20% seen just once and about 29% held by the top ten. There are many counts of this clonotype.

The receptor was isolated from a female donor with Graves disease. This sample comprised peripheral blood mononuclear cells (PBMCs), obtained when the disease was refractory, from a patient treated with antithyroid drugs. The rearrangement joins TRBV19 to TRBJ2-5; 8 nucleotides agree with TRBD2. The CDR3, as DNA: TGTGCCAGTAGCCAGACTAGCGCGGGAGAGACCCAGTACTTC. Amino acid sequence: CASSQTSAGETQYF.